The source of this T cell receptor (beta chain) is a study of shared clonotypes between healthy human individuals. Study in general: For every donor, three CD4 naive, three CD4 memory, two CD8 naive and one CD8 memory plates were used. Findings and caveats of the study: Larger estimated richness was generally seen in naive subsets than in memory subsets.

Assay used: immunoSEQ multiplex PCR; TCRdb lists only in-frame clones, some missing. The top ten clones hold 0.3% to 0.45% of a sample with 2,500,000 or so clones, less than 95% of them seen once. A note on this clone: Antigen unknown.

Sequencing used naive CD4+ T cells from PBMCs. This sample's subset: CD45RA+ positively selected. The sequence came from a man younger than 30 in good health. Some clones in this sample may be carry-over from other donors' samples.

The CDR3 region has the DNA TGTGCCAGCAGCTTAGGTGCAGGGGCGAGCAATCAGCCCCAGCATTTT. It codes for CASSLGAGASNQPQHF. V is TRBV7-9 and J is TRBJ1-5; possibly TRBD1 for D (6 bases). The CDR3 runs to 16 residues. The germline V gene encodes CDR1 SEHNR and CDR2 FQNEAQ (reference sequence). V shed 1 base and J shed 1 base, with 11 bases lying between them.